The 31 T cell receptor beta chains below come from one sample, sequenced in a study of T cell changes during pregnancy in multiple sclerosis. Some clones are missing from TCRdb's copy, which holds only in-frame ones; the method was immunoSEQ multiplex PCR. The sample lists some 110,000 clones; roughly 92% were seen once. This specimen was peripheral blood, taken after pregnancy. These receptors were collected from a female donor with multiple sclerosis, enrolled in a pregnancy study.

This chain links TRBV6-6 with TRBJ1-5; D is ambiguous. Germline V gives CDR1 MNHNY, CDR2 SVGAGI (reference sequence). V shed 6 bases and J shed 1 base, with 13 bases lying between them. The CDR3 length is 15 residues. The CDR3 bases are TGTGCCAGCAGCTCCCTATGGGCAAGCAATCAGCCCCAGCATTTT. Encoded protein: CASSSLWASNQPQHF.

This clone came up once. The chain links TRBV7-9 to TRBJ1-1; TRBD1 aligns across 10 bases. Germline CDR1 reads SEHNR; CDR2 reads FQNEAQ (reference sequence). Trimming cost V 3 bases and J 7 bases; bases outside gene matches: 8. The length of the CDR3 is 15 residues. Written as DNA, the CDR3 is TGTGCCAGCAGCTTCTCCGGGACAGGGGAGGGTGAAGCTTTCTTT. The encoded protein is CASSFSGTGEGEAFF.

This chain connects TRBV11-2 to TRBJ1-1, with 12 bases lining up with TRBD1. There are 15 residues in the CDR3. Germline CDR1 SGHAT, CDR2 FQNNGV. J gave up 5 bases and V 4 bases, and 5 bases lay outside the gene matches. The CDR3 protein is CASSSVGQGATEAFF. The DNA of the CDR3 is TGTGCCAGCAGCTCGGTGGGACAGGGGGCAACTGAAGCTTTCTTT. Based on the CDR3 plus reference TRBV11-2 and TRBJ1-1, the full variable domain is EAGVAQSPRYKIIEKRQSVAFWCNPISGHATLYWYQQILGQGPKLLIQFQNNGVVDDSQLPKDRFSAERLKGVDSTLKIQPAKLEDSAVYLCASSSVGQGATEAFFGQGTRLTVV.

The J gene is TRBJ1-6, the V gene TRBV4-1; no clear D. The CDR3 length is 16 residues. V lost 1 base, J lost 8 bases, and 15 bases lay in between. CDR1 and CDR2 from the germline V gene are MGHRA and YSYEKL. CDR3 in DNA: TGCGCCAGCAGCCAAGTGGCAGCCCAGGTTTATTCACCCCTCCACTTT. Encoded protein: CASSQVAAQVYSPLHF.

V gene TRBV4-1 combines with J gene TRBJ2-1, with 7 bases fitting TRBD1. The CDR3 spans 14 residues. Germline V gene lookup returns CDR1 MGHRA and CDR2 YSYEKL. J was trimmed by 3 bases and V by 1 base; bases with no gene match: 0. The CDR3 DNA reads TGCGCCAGCAGCCAAGGGACAGGCTACAATGAGCAGTTCTTC. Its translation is CASSQGTGYNEQFF.

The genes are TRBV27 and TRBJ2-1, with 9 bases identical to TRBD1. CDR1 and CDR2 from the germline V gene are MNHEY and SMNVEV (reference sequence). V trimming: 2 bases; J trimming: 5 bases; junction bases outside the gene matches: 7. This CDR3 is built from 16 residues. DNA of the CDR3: TGTGCCAGCAGTTTACGCCGGGACAGGGAACACAATGAGCAGTTCTTC. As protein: CASSLRRDREHNEQFF.

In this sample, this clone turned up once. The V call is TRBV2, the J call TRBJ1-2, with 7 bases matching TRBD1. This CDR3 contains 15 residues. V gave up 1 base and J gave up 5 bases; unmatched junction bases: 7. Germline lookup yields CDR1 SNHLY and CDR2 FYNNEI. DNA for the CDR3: TGTGCCAGCAGTGAAGACAGGGGATCTGTTTATGGCTACACCTTC. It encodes CASSEDRGSVYGYTF.

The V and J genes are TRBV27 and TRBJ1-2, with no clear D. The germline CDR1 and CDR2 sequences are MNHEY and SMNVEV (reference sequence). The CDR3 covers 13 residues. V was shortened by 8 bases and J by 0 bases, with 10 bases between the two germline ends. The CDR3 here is CASGVRANYGYTF. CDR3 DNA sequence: TGTGCCAGCGGAGTACGAGCTAACTATGGCTACACCTTC.

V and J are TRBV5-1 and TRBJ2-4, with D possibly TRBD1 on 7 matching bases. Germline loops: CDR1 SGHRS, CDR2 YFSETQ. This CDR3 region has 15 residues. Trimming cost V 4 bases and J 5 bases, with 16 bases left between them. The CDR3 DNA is TGCGCCAGCAGCGTGAGGGGGCGACTAGAAAACATTCAGTACTTC. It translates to CASSVRGRLENIQYF.

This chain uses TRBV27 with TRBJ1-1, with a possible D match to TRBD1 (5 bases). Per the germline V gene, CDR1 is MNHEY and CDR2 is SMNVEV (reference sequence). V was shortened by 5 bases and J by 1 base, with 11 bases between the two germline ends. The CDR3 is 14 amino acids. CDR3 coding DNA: TGTGCCAGCAGTCTCCTAGGGGAGAACACTGAAGCTTTCTTT. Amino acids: CASSLLGENTEAFF.

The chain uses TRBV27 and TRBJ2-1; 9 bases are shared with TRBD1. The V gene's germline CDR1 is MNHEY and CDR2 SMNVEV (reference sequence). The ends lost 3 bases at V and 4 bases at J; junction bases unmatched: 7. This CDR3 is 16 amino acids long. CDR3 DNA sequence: TGTGCCAGCAGTTTTAGTGGAGGGACAGGGTACAATGAGCAGTTCTTC. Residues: CASSFSGGTGYNEQFF.

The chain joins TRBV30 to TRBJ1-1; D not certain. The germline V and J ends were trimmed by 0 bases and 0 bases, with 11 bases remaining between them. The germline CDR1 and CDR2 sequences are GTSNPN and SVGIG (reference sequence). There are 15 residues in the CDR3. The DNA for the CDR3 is TGTGCCTGGAGTGTTTTGGGCCAAATGAACACTGAAGCTTTCTTT. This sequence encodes CAWSVLGQMNTEAFF.

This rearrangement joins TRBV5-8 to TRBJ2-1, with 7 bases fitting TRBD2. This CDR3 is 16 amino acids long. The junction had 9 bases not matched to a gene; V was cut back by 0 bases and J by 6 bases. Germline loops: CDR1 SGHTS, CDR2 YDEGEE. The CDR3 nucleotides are TGTGCCAGCAGCTTGGGTGGCGGGAGTTCTGGCAATGAGCAGTTCTTC. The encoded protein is CASSLGGGSSGNEQFF.

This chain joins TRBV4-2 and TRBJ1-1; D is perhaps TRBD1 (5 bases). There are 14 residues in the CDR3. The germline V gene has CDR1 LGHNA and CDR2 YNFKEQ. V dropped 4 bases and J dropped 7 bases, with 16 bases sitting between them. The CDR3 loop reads CASSLRLREVEAFF. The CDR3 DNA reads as TGTGCCAGCAGCCTAAGGCTCAGGGAGGTTGAAGCTTTCTTT.

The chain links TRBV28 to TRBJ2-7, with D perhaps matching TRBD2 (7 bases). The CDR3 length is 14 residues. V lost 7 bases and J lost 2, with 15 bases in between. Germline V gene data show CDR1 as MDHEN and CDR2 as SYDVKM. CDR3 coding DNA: TGTGCCAGCAAAAATAGGGGGGGTGCCTACGAGCAGTACTTC. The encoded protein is CASKNRGGAYEQYF.

This CDR3 reads CASSAGRGLAGATGYEQYF. CDR3 nucleotides: TGTGCCAGCAGCGCAGGAAGGGGACTAGCGGGGGCCACCGGCTACGAGCAGTACTTC. The rearrangement links TRBV9 to TRBJ2-7; 14 nucleotides agree with TRBD2. V was clipped by 3 bases and J by 3 bases; unmatched bases: 14. The CDR3 spans 19 residues. CDR1 and CDR2 from the germline V gene are SGDLS and YYNGEE.

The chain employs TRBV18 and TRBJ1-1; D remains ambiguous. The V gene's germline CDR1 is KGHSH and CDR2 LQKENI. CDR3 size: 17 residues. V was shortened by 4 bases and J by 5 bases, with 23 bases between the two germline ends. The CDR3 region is CASSRKNPGSGVTEAFF. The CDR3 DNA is TGTGCCAGCTCACGCAAAAACCCCGGGTCGGGAGTTACTGAAGCTTTCTTT.

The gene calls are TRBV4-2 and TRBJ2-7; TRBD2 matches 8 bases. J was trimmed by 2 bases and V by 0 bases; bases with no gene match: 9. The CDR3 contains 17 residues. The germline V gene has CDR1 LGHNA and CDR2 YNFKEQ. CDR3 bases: TGTGCCAGCAGCCAAGATTTTTCCCTAGCGGGTGCCTACGAGCAGTACTTC. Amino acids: CASSQDFSLAGAYEQYF.

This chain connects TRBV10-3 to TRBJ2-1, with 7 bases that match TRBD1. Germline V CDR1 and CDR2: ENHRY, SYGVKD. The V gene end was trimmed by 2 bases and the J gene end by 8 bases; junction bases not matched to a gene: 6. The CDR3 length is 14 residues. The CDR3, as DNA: TGTGCCATCAGTGAGGAACAGGGGACCGATGAGCAGTTCTTC. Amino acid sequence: CAISEEQGTDEQFF.

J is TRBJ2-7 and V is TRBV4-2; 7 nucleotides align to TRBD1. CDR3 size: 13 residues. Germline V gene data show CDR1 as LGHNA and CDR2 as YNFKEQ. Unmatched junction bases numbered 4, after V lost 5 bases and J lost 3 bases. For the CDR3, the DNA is TGTGCCAGCAGCTCCGGGACAGACTACGAGCAGTACTTC. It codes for CASSSGTDYEQYF.

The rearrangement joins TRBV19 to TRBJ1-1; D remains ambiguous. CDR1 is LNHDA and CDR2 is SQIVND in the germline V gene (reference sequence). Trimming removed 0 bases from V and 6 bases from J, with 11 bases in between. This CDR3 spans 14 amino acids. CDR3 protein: CASSIDPDYPEAFF. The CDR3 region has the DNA TGTGCCAGTAGTATAGATCCAGATTACCCTGAAGCTTTCTTT.

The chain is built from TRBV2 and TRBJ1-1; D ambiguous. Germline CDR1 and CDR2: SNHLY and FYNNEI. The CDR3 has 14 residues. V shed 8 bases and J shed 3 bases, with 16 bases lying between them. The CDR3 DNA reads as TGTGCCAGCCTGAAAGAGGCTCTGGACACTGAAGCTTTCTTT. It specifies CASLKEALDTEAFF.

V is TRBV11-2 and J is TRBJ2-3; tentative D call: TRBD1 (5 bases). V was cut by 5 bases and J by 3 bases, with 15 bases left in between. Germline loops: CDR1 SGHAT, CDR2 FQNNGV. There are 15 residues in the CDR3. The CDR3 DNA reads TGTGCCAGCAGCCCAATGGTAGGGGCAACAGATACGCAGTATTTT. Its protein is CASSPMVGATDTQYF.

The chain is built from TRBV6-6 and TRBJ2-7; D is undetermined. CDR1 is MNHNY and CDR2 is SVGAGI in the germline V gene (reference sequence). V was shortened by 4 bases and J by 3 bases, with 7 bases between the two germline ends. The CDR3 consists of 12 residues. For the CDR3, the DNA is TGTGCCAGCAGTTCTGCGGACTACGAGCAGTACTTC. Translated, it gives CASSSADYEQYF.

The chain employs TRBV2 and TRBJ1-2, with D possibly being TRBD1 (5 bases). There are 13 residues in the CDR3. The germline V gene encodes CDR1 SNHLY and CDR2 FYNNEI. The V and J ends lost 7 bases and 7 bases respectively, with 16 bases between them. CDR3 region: CASTEDTPSGYTF. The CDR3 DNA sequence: TGTGCCAGCACCGAGGACACTCCCTCTGGCTACACCTTC.

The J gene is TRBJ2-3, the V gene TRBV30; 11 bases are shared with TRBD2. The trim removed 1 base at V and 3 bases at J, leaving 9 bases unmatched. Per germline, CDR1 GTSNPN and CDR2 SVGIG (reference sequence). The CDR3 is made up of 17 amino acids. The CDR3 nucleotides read TGTGCCTGGAGTGGAACTCTAGCGGGAGGACGGACAGATACGCAGTATTTT. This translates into CAWSGTLAGGRTDTQYF.

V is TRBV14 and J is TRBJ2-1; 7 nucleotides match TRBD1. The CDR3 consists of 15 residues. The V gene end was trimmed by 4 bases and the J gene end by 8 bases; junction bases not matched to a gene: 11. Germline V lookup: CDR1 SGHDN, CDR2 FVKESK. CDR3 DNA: TGTGCCAGCAGCCCTAAAAGGGGGCTCAGGGATGAGCAGTTCTTC. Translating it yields CASSPKRGLRDEQFF. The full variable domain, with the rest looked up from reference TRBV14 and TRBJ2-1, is EAGVTQFPSHSVIEKGQTVTLRCDPISGHDNLYWYRRVMGKEIKFLLHFVKESKQDESGMPNNRFLAERTGGTYSTLKVQPAELEDSGVYFCASSPKRGLRDEQFFGPGTRLTVL.

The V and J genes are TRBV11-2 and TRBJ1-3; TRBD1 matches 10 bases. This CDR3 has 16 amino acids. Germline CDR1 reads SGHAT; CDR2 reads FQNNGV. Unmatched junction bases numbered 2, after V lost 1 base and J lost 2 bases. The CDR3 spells CASSLAGTGAGNTIYF. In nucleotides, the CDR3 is TGTGCCAGCAGCTTAGCGGGGACAGGGGCTGGAAACACCATATATTTT.

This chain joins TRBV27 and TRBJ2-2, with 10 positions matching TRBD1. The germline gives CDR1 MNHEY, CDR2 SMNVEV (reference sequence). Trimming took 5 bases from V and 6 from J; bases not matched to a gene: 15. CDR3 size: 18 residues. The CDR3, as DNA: TGTGCCAGCAGTCCCCCCCCCGGGACAGGGGAGTCTCCCGGGGAGCTGTTTTTT. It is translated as CASSPPPGTGESPGELFF.

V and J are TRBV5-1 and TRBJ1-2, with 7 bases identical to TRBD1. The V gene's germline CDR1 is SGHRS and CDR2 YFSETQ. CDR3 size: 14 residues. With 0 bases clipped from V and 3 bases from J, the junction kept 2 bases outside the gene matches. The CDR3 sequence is CASSLGTGYYGYTF. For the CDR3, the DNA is TGCGCCAGCAGCTTGGGGACAGGCTACTATGGCTACACCTTC. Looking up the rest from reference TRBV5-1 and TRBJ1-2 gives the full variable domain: KAGVTQTPRYLIKTRGQQVTLSCSPISGHRSVSWYQQTPGQGLQFLFEYFSETQRNKGNFPGRFSGRQFSNSRSEMNVSTLELGDSALYLCASSLGTGYYGYTFGSGTRLTVV.

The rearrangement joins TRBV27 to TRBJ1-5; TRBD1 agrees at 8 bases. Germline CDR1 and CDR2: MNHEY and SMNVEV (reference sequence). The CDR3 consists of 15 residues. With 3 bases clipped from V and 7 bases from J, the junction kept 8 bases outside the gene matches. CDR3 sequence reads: CASSFGQGSEQPQHF. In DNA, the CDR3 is TGTGCCAGCAGTTTTGGACAGGGATCGGAACAGCCCCAGCATTTT.